Included here is one T cell receptor (beta chain) sequence, with context. The sample originates from a study of blood T cell repertoires in COVID-19. Study at large: PBMCs, B-cell-depleted T cells, or T cells were the source of the cDNA or gDNA that made up the material.

The CDR3 length is 14 residues. CDR1 SGHDT and CDR2 YYEEEE come from the germline V gene. Trimming removed 9 bases from V and 1 base from J; junction bases left unmatched: 10. This table comes from immunoSEQ multiplex PCR, and its TCRdb copy is limited to in-frame clones, with some not included. The sample shows under 150,000 clones, almost 85% of them seen only once. The specimen was peripheral blood. The chain joins TRBV5-6 to TRBJ2-7; the match to TRBD2 covers 7 bases. This receptor was taken from a man aged 60 to 69 with acute or convalescent COVID-19. CDR3 protein: CATTVSGISYEQYF. The CDR3, as DNA: TGTGCCACCACCGTGAGCGGGATATCCTACGAGCAGTACTTC.